This T cell receptor beta chain was found in a study of shared clonotypes between healthy human individuals. V was trimmed by 11 bases and J by 4 bases, leaving 17 bases between them. Germline V gene sequence: CDR1 MNHNY, CDR2 SVGAGI (reference sequence). The CDR3 length is 13 residues. Generated by immunoSEQ multiplex PCR, the TCRdb table keeps only in-frame clones and is missing some. The table lists about 1.1 million clones, roughly 77% of them singletons, with 0.89% in the top ten. The sequence came from a man aged 18-30 years in good health. Some clones in this sample may be carry-over from other donors' samples. Material: memory CD4+ T cells from PBMCs. Regarding subset: CD45RA-negative fraction. The chain joins TRBV6-6 to TRBJ1-1; D unclear. Here the CDR3 DNA reads TGTGCCTGTACCCAGCCCAGCGGCACTGAAGCTTTCTTT. This codes for CACTQPSGTEAFF.